The 20 T cell receptor beta chains reported below all come from one sample, sequenced in a study of identical twins. Using its own MiXCR run on the 5' RACE reads, TCRdb lists one record per CDR3 protein. The data contain 1.5 million to 2 million distinct CDR3 sequences, about 30% of them singletons. Sequencing input: cord blood. The receptors shown here come from a newborn girl in good health.

The chain joins TRBV11-1 to TRBJ2-7, with 12 bases identical to TRBD2. V shed 4 bases and J 7 bases; nucleotides not matched to a gene: 5. This CDR3 spans 14 amino acids. CDR1 and CDR2 from the germline V gene are SGHAT and FQDESV (reference sequence). Here the CDR3 DNA reads TGTGCCAGCAGCTACGGACTAGCGGGGAGGGAGCAGTACTTC. Its protein is CASSYGLAGREQYF.

This clonotype was detected only a few times. One end of the junction fails to match germline, which may point to a read error. The chain combines TRBV12-3 or TRBV12-4 with TRBJ1-6; 7 nucleotides match TRBD1. This CDR3 comprises 18 residues. The CDR3 protein is CASSLFMGQRLYNSPPHF. In DNA form, the CDR3 reads TGTGCCAGCAGTTTATTCATGGGACAGAGACTATATAATTCACCCCCCCACTTT.

Here the CDR3 DNA reads TGCAGCGTTCTTACCGGGACTAGCTACGAGCAGTACTTC. Translating gives CSVLTGTSYEQYF. The chain combines TRBV29-1 with TRBJ2-7, with TRBD2 identical over 8 bases. Germline CDR1 SQVTM, CDR2 ANQGSEA. J was trimmed by 3 bases and V by 5 bases; bases with no gene match: 6. The CDR3 runs to 13 residues.

The chain joins TRBV2 to TRBJ2-2, with D tentatively TRBD1 (6 bases). This CDR3 comprises 15 residues. Germline-derived CDR1 and CDR2 are SNHLY and FYNNEI. V was clipped by 7 bases and J by 1 base, with 13 bases between them. CDR3 DNA: TGTGCCAGCAATCCACAGGGATTGAACACCGGGGAGCTGTTTTTT. It specifies CASNPQGLNTGELFF.

Turning to this clonotype: A much larger clone lies one base from this, so it may be a read error. V is TRBV29-1 and J is TRBJ2-4; no reliable D call. CDR1 and CDR2 (germline): SQVTM, ANQGSEA. V was pared by 7 bases and J by 1 base, with 14 bases between. The CDR3 spans 14 residues. DNA for the CDR3: TGCAGCGGGTATATCCCGAGGGCCAAAAACATTCAGTACTTC. This codes for CSGYIPRAKNIQYF.

The rearrangement uses TRBV14 and TRBJ1-6; D is unclear. V shed 0 bases and J shed 8 bases, with 8 bases lying between them. CDR3 size: 14 residues. The germline gives CDR1 SGHDN, CDR2 FVKESK. The DNA for the CDR3 is TGTGCCAGCAGCCAAGATATCGGCCATTCACCCCTCCACTTT. Amino acids: CASSQDIGHSPLHF.

The rearrangement links TRBV25-1 to TRBJ2-3, with D tentatively TRBD1 or TRBD2 (8 bases each). This CDR3 region has 18 residues. The germline V and J ends were trimmed by 4 bases and 5 bases, with 25 bases remaining between them. Germline V CDR1 and CDR2: MGHDK, SYGVNS. The CDR3 here is CASSGMDRERERGDTQYF. The CDR3 DNA reads TGTGCCAGCAGTGGTATGGACAGGGAGCGGGAGAGGGGAGATACGCAGTATTTT.

This clonotype was found many times. The chain employs TRBV24-1 and TRBJ1-6; 9 nucleotides match TRBD1. CDR1 and CDR2 from the germline V gene are KGHDR and SFDVKD. J was trimmed by 9 bases and V by 7 bases; bases with no gene match: 3. The CDR3 runs 13 residues. The CDR3 protein is CATSRTGVSPLHF. CDR3 DNA: TGTGCCACCAGCCGGACAGGGGTTTCACCCCTCCACTTT.

CDR3 coding DNA: TGTGCCAGTTCCAGGGACAGGGGACATACGCAGTATTTT. Its translation is CASSRDRGHTQYF. The chain employs TRBV19 and TRBJ2-3, with TRBD1 matching over 10 bases. The V gene end was trimmed by 8 bases and the J gene end by 7 bases; junction bases not matched to a gene: 6. This CDR3 contains 13 residues. Germline CDR1 LNHDA, CDR2 SQIVND (reference sequence).

The V and J genes are TRBV19 and TRBJ2-5, with D tentatively TRBD1 or TRBD2 (6 bases each). CDR3 length: 12 residues. The V end lost 11 bases, the J end lost 2 bases, and 12 bases lay between the germline ends. The V gene's germline CDR1 is LNHDA and CDR2 SQIVND (reference sequence). CDR3 DNA sequence: TGTGCCGGGGGGCCCCTACAAGAGACCCAGTACTTC. Residues: CAGGPLQETQYF.

This clonotype was seen more than once but under ten times. This CDR3 reads CASSLAKTSGSVETQYF. The CDR3 nucleotides are TGTGCCAGCAGCTTAGCTAAGACTAGCGGGAGTGTCGAGACCCAGTACTTC. The chain is built from TRBV7-8 and TRBJ2-5, with 12 bases identical to TRBD2. The junction had 7 bases not matched to a gene; V was cut back by 0 bases and J by 5 bases. The CDR3 length is 17 residues. Germline CDR1 SGHVS, CDR2 FQNEAQ.

This clonotype was seen a few times. The chain carries TRBV28 and TRBJ1-2, with D tentatively TRBD1 (6 bases). Germline V gives CDR1 MDHEN, CDR2 SYDVKM. This CDR3 comprises 15 residues. Between the trimmed V and J ends, which lost 3 bases and 6 bases, there was a span of 17 bases. The CDR3 loop reads CASSLPPGGEDGYTF. For the CDR3, the DNA is TGTGCCAGCAGTTTGCCCCCGGGGGGCGAGGATGGCTACACCTTC.

The sample holds a few counts of this clonotype. J is TRBJ1-2 and V is TRBV7-9; TRBD1 aligns across 8 bases. CDR1 and CDR2 from the germline V gene are SEHNR and FQNEAQ (reference sequence). V shed 0 bases, J shed 4 bases, and the junction held 7 bases outside the gene matches. The CDR3 contains 16 residues. The CDR3 nucleotides read TGTGCCAGCAGCTTAGCCTGGGAAGGACAGGGCTATGGCTACACCTTC. Translated: CASSLAWEGQGYGYTF.

This clonotype was detected only a few times. This chain connects TRBV13 to TRBJ2-7; 13 bases are shared with TRBD2. V gave up 8 bases and J gave up 5 bases; unmatched junction bases: 6. The V gene's germline CDR1 is PRHDT and CDR2 FYEKMQ (reference sequence). This CDR3 comprises 14 residues. The CDR3 DNA is TGTGCCAGCGGACTAGCGGGGGCCCCTCACGAGCAGTACTTC. Protein: CASGLAGAPHEQYF.

This clonotype was recorded a few times. The chain is built from TRBV6-5 and TRBJ1-6; TRBD1 matches at 10 bases. This CDR3 is 15 amino acids long. The trim removed 9 bases at V and 8 bases at J, leaving 10 bases unmatched. Germline V CDR1 and CDR2: MNHEY, SVGAGI. The CDR3 reads CASRRDRGLYSPLHF. CDR3 coding DNA: TGTGCCAGTCGCCGGGACAGGGGTTTGTATTCACCCCTCCACTTT.

Regarding this clonotype: One end of the junction varies from germline; a read error may be responsible. The chain couples TRBV18 to TRBJ1-6, with TRBD1 matching 8 bases. Per the germline V gene, CDR1 is KGHSH and CDR2 is LQKENI. This CDR3 is 17 amino acids long. The CDR3 is CANSPPRTGRYNSPLHF. Here the CDR3 DNA reads TGTGCCAACTCACCACCGAGGACAGGGCGTTATAATTCACCCCTCCACTTT.

This clonotype was counted between two and nine times. This chain joins TRBV6-1 and TRBJ1-2, with D perhaps TRBD1 (5 bases). CDR3 length equals 16 residues. Germline values: CDR1 MNHNS, CDR2 SASEGT. V was clipped by 7 bases and J by 4 bases, with 22 bases between them. The CDR3 is CASKGLTRLGSYGYTF. CDR3 coding DNA: TGTGCCAGCAAGGGGTTGACAAGGTTGGGGTCCTATGGCTACACCTTC.

The genes are TRBV24-1 and TRBJ2-5; D possibly uses TRBD1 or TRBD2 (5 bases each). V was trimmed by 5 bases and J by 5 bases, leaving 11 bases between them. The CDR3 has 13 amino acids. CDR1 and CDR2 (germline): KGHDR, SFDVKD. CDR3 residues: CATSGGSRETQYF. CDR3 DNA: TGTGCCACCAGTGGGGGGTCCCGGGAGACCCAGTACTTC.

This clonotype has just one count. CDR3 amino acids: CASSYRDRKDKRWGYTF. CDR3 coding DNA: TGTGCCAGCAGTTACCGTGACAGAAAAGATAAACGGTGGGGCTACACCTTC. The chain is built from TRBV6-6 and TRBJ1-2, with a weak D call TRBD1 (5 bases). Germline assignment: CDR1 MNHNY and CDR2 SVGAGI (reference sequence). Trimming removed 2 bases at V and 8 bases at J, with 24 bases between. CDR3 length equals 17 residues.

CDR3: CASSKDRGERELINTEAFF. The CDR3 region has the DNA TGTGCCAGCAGCAAAGATCGAGGGGAGAGGGAACTTATTAACACTGAAGCTTTCTTT. The gene calls are TRBV21-1 and TRBJ1-1; the table assigns TRBD1, which was not confirmed against the DNA. TRBV21-1 is recorded as a pseudogene. The CDR3 has 19 residues.